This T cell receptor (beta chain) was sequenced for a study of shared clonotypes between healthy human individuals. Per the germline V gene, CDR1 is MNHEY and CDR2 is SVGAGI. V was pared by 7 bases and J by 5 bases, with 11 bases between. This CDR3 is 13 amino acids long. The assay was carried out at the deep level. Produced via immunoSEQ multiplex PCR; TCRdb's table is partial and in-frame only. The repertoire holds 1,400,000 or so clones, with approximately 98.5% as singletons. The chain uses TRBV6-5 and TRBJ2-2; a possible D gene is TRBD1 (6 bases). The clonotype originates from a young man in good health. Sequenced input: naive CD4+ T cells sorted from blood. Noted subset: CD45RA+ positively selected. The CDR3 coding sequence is TGTGCCAGCAATAATGGACAGACCGGGGAGCTGTTTTTT. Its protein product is CASNNGQTGELFF.